This entry lists 25 T cell receptor beta chains sequenced from one sample in a study of CD8+CD57+ T cells in acquired aplastic anemia. Flow cytometry had shown expanded CD8+CD57+ cells in the patients chosen for sequencing. TCR beta VDJ and CDR3 profiling used genomic DNA as template. Each CDR3 protein gets one entry after TCRdb re-called the reads with MiXCR. The sample lists some 150,000 distinct CDR3 sequences, around 48% seen once, with 1.1% in the top ten. The sample consisted of sorted CD4+, CD8+, or CD8+CD57+ T cells (not recorded which) from PBMCs. Receptor source: a human donor with aplastic anemia.

The rearrangement uses TRBV4-1 and TRBJ2-3; 16 positions match TRBD2. The CDR3 contains 19 residues. V was pared by 4 bases and J by 5 bases, with 12 bases of the junction left unmatched. Germline V gene data show CDR1 as MGHRA and CDR2 as YSYEKL. In DNA, the CDR3 is TGCGCCAGCAGCCGAGAGGAGGGACTAGCGGGGGGGGCGGGAGATACGCAGTATTTT. The encoded protein is CASSREEGLAGGAGDTQYF.

This clonotype was counted many times. The V and J genes are TRBV25-1 and TRBJ1-6; the D gene is possibly TRBD1 (6 bases). The CDR3 runs 14 residues. V shed 4 bases and J shed 6 bases, with 10 bases lying between them. Germline CDR1 MGHDK, CDR2 SYGVNS. The CDR3 here is CASSGTGSNSPLHF. The DNA for the CDR3 is TGTGCCAGCAGTGGTACAGGGAGTAATTCACCCCTCCACTTT.

A word on this clonotype: A much larger clone differs by one base, so this may be a read error. The chain is built from TRBV5-8 and TRBJ2-5; D gene unclear. CDR3 length: 13 amino acids. Germline V CDR1 and CDR2: SGHTS, YDEGEE. The CDR3 coding sequence is TGTGTCAGCAGCCCCCTGGTTTACGAGACCCAGTACTTC. It yields the protein CVSSPLVYETQYF.

This clonotype showed up just once. Possible read error: a much larger clone is one base away. V gene TRBV4-2 combines with J gene TRBJ2-1; D uncertain. Germline lookup yields CDR1 LGHNA and CDR2 YNFKEQ. V lost 5 bases to trimming and J lost 2 bases, with 19 bases between them. There are 17 residues in the CDR3. The CDR3 sequence: CASSDDWGWNPYNEQFF. DNA of the CDR3: TGTGCCAGCAGCGACGATTGGGGTTGGAACCCCTACAATGAGCAGTTCTTC.

This clonotype was counted ten times or more. The J gene is TRBJ2-7, the V gene TRBV7-9, with TRBD2 matching over 8 bases. With V trimmed by 7 bases and J by 3 bases, 5 bases remained unmatched. The CDR3 contains 13 residues. CDR1 and CDR2 (germline): SEHNR, FQNEAQ (reference sequence). The CDR3 bases are TGTGCCAGCACCCGTCTAGCGGGCTACGAGCAGTACTTC. This gives the protein CASTRLAGYEQYF.

Only a few counts were recorded for this clonotype. The rearrangement joins TRBV10-3 to TRBJ2-3; 13 nucleotides match TRBD2. The V gene's germline CDR1 is ENHRY and CDR2 SYGVKD. Trimming cost V 6 bases and J 1 base; bases outside gene matches: 4. This CDR3 region has 16 residues. This CDR3 reads CAISTGLAGGTDTQYF. The CDR3 DNA sequence: TGTGCCATCAGCACCGGACTAGCGGGGGGCACAGATACGCAGTATTTT.

Many counts were recorded for this clonotype. The V gene is TRBV7-2, the J gene TRBJ2-5; D is uncertain. The CDR3 runs to 14 residues. Germline CDR1 SGHTA, CDR2 FQGNSA. The germline V and J ends were trimmed by 1 base and 6 bases, with 12 bases remaining between them. In DNA, the CDR3 is TGTGCCAGCAGCTTAGAATACGCACGGAAGACCCAGTACTTC. Translating gives CASSLEYARKTQYF.

The J gene is TRBJ2-6, the V gene TRBV20-1, with no clear D. The ends were cut back, 0 bases at V and 1 base at J, with 7 bases in the middle. Germline lookup yields CDR1 DFQATT and CDR2 SNEGSKA (reference sequence). The CDR3 covers 15 residues. CDR3 in amino acids: CSARDGSSGANVLTF. In nucleotides, the CDR3 is TGCAGTGCTAGAGACGGGTCATCTGGGGCCAACGTCCTGACTTTC.

The chain combines TRBV11-2 with TRBJ2-1; tentative D call: TRBD1 (5 bases). This CDR3 is 14 amino acids long. V dropped 5 bases and J dropped 7 bases, with 15 bases sitting between them. Germline V CDR1 and CDR2: SGHAT, FQNNGV. The DNA for the CDR3 is TGTGCCAGCAGCGACGTTCAGGGTTGGAATGAGCAGTTCTTC. Amino acids: CASSDVQGWNEQFF.

Judged by abundance, this clonotype is medium-sized. The chain uses TRBV15 and TRBJ1-6; 9 nucleotides match TRBD1. This CDR3 has 12 residues. The trim removed 0 bases at V and 19 bases at J, leaving 4 bases unmatched. Per germline, CDR1 LNHNV and CDR2 YYDKDF (reference sequence). The DNA of the CDR3 is TGTGCCACCAGCAGAGAAGGACAGGGGAGGCACTTT. Its protein is CATSREGQGRHF.

In this sample, this clonotype turned up many times. The genes are TRBV29-1 and TRBJ1-2; D unclear. Per germline, CDR1 SQVTM and CDR2 ANQGSEA. CDR3 length: 12 residues. V was pared by 6 bases and J by 8 bases, with 16 bases between. CDR3 region: CSVNGPSIGYTF. CDR3 sequence (DNA): TGCAGCGTCAACGGGCCCAGCATAGGCTACACCTTC.

The genes are TRBV12-3 or TRBV12-4 and TRBJ2-7; 9 bases match TRBD2. Trimming at V came to 6 bases and at J to 2 bases, leaving 8 bases not matched to a gene. The CDR3 length is 15 residues. The CDR3 loop reads CASRLKAGGTYEQYF. The CDR3 DNA sequence: TGTGCCAGCAGGCTAAAAGCGGGGGGCACCTACGAGCAGTACTTC.

This clonotype was seen many times. The rearrangement uses TRBV24-1 and TRBJ2-5; a weak D match, TRBD1 (5 bases). The germline V gene encodes CDR1 KGHDR and CDR2 SFDVKD. Between the trimmed V and J ends, which lost 6 bases and 1 base, there was a span of 17 bases. This CDR3 comprises 16 residues. The CDR3 here is CATSNSAADSQETQYF. The CDR3 DNA is TGTGCCACCAGTAACTCGGCGGCAGACAGCCAAGAGACCCAGTACTTC.

This chain links TRBV10-1 with TRBJ2-7, with TRBD1 matching over 7 bases. J lost 3 bases, V lost 8 bases, and 16 bases had no gene match. The CDR3 spans 16 residues. CDR1 is WNHNN, CDR2 SYGVQD, per germline (reference sequence). This CDR3 reads CASFTPEDRCVYEQYF. CDR3 sequence (DNA): TGCGCCAGCTTTACCCCCGAGGACAGGTGTGTCTACGAGCAGTACTTC.

The rearrangement links TRBV11-2 to TRBJ2-7, with a possible D match to TRBD2 (5 bases). Germline V gene data show CDR1 as SGHAT and CDR2 as FQNNGV. Trimming cost V 1 base and J 6 bases, with 7 bases left between them. This CDR3 comprises 12 residues. The CDR3 DNA follows: TGTGCCAGCAGCTTAGGGGGAGTCGAGCAGTACTTC. It codes for CASSLGGVEQYF.

The chain uses TRBV6-5 and TRBJ1-2; D is perhaps TRBD1 (5 bases). Germline CDR1 MNHEY, CDR2 SVGAGI. CDR3 size: 15 residues. Trimming stripped 2 bases from V and 2 bases from J, with 12 bases between. Written as DNA, the CDR3 is TGTGCCAGCAGTTACGGACATTTGAACAACTATGGCTACACCTTC. Translated, it gives CASSYGHLNNYGYTF.

The J gene is TRBJ2-7, the V gene TRBV20-1, with D possibly TRBD2 on 5 matching bases. The CDR3 consists of 13 residues. V was clipped by 6 bases and J by 3 bases, with 15 bases between them. Germline loops: CDR1 DFQATT, CDR2 SNEGSKA (reference sequence). The CDR3 nucleotides are TGCAGTGCGCCCTCTATGGGGAGCTACGAGCAGTACTTC. Its protein is CSAPSMGSYEQYF.

The V gene is TRBV10-2, the J gene TRBJ2-1; D gene ambiguous. The CDR3 is 15 amino acids. V shed 6 bases and J shed 3 bases, with 15 bases lying between them. The germline V gene encodes CDR1 WSHSY and CDR2 SAAADI. As DNA, the CDR3 is TGCGCCAGCAGCTTCACGCGGCCCAACTACAATGAGCAGTTCTTC. It codes for CASSFTRPNYNEQFF.

This clonotype was seen ten or more times. The chain recombines TRBV19 with TRBJ2-7; 7 bases are a match to TRBD2. The CDR3 has 16 amino acids. The V gene's germline CDR1 is LNHDA and CDR2 SQIVND (reference sequence). With 2 bases clipped from V and 0 bases from J, the junction kept 7 bases outside the gene matches. CDR3 sequence: CASSILGQRGSYEQYF. The CDR3 region has the DNA TGTGCCAGTAGTATACTTGGCCAGCGGGGCTCCTACGAGCAGTACTTC.

The chain is built from TRBV7-2 and TRBJ1-2; TRBD1 agrees at 9 bases. There are 13 residues in the CDR3. V was pared by 6 bases and J by 5 bases, with 4 bases of the junction left unmatched. Germline V lookup: CDR1 SGHTA, CDR2 FQGNSA. CDR3 protein: CASRIGTGYGYTF. As DNA, the CDR3 is TGTGCCAGCAGAATCGGGACAGGGTATGGCTACACCTTC.

The V gene is TRBV6-5, the J gene TRBJ1-6; the D gene is possibly TRBD1 (5 bases). The CDR3 extends over 17 amino acids. The V gene's germline CDR1 is MNHEY and CDR2 SVGAGI. The V gene lost 4 bases and the J gene lost 6 bases, with 19 bases spanning the gap. The DNA of the CDR3 is TGTGCCAGCAGTTCGTTCGTTCAGACAGCCCTTAATTCACCCCTCCACTTT. This encodes CASSSFVQTALNSPLHF.

The table lists this clonotype with many counts. V gene TRBV7-6 combines with J gene TRBJ2-3; D gene ambiguous. The CDR3 contains 15 residues. From germline, CDR1 is SGHVS and CDR2 FNYEAQ. V lost 2 bases, J lost 3 bases, and 12 bases lay in between. The CDR3 region is CASSLYLTGTDTQYF. The DNA for the CDR3 is TGTGCCAGCAGCTTATACCTAACCGGGACAGATACGCAGTATTTT.

Comments on this clonotype: A much larger clone lies one base from this, so it may be a read error. The V call is TRBV6-4, the J call TRBJ1-1; D gene uncertain. Germline V gene sequence: CDR1 MRHNA, CDR2 SNTAGT. This CDR3 spans 14 amino acids. V shed 4 bases and J shed 10 bases, with 19 bases lying between them. The CDR3: CASSVTAEGGVAFF. The CDR3 DNA reads as TGTGCCAGCAGTGTTACCGCTGAAGGTGGTGTAGCTTTCTTT.

This clonotype was detected only once. The J gene is TRBJ1-2, the V gene TRBV19; D possibly corresponds to TRBD1 (5 bases). Deletions cut 5 bases from V and 0 bases from J, with 13 bases between. This CDR3 has 15 residues. Germline CDR1 and CDR2: LNHDA and SQIVND (reference sequence). Written as DNA, the CDR3 is TGTGCCAGTAGTCTCCGACAGCTCGCTAACTATGGCTACACCTTC. Translating gives CASSLRQLANYGYTF.

The chain links TRBV11-2 to TRBJ2-7; possible D gene TRBD1, 5 bases. The CDR3 has 17 residues. V gave up 0 bases and J gave up 5 bases, with 20 bases separating them. Germline CDR1 SGHAT, CDR2 FQNNGV. The CDR3 region is CASSLDLGPSWGHEQYF. The CDR3 DNA is TGTGCCAGCAGCTTAGATCTCGGGCCAAGTTGGGGCCACGAGCAGTACTTC. The whole variable domain, remainder taken from reference TRBV11-2 and TRBJ2-7, is EAGVAQSPRYKIIEKRQSVAFWCNPISGHATLYWYQQILGQGPKLLIQFQNNGVVDDSQLPKDRFSAERLKGVDSTLKIQPAKLEDSAVYLCASSLDLGPSWGHEQYFGPGTRLTVT.